The clone carrying this T cell receptor (beta chain) came up a few times. The data stem from a study of patients and donors after allogeneic stem cell transplantation. TCRdb fed the RT-PCR reads into MiXCR, producing one record per CDR3 protein. The repertoire includes about 200,000 distinct CDR3 sequences, approximately 41% of them detected once, and around 35% sits in the top ten. The length of the CDR3 is 14 residues. Germline CDR1 and CDR2: MNHEY and SVGAGI. The germline V and J ends were trimmed by 0 bases and 7 bases, with 12 bases remaining between them. Source material: blood, either unsorted or a sorted T cell fraction (not recorded which). The chain recombines TRBV6-5 with TRBJ1-2, with D tentatively TRBD1 (5 bases). This clonotype originated in a human donor who was either an allogeneic HSCT recipient or a stem cell or donor lymphocyte infusion donor (not recorded which). It is not recorded whose cells these are; they may come from a transplant donor. The CDR3 is CASSYSGGVSGYTF. In DNA, the CDR3 is TGTGCCAGCAGTTACTCTGGGGGAGTAAGTGGCTACACCTTC.